This T cell receptor beta chain came from a study of blood T cells in healthy people across ages. Study results and caveats: The study lacked donor CMV status, which possibly confounded expanded clonotype changes. A roughly linear fall in TCR beta diversity per million T cells was seen with increasing age.

This clonotype has a handful of counts. The antigen is unknown. With a J-beta primer mix and a sample-barcoded 5' primer, a second PCR ran about 7 to 11 cycles. A single record per CDR3 protein comes from TCRdb applying MiXCR to the 5' RACE reads. The data contain roughly 1.6 million distinct CDR3 sequences, roughly 32% of them singletons. Around 10 milliliters of peripheral blood were drawn from each donor. V shed 1 base and J shed 7 bases, with 20 bases lying between them. The CDR3 runs to 15 residues. CDR1 is DFQATT, CDR2 SNEGSKA, per germline (reference sequence). The V call is TRBV20-1, the J call TRBJ2-7; D is undetermined. Material: blood. The source is a woman in her twenties or thirties in good health. CDR3 nucleotide sequence: TGCAGTGCTAGAGCCCCAGGAAGTCATCGCAGGGAGCAGTACTTC. This sequence encodes CSARAPGSHRREQYF.